A single sample is the source of the 8 T cell receptor beta chains below, sequenced in a study of T cell responses to AZD1222 COVID-19 vaccine. Profiled with immunoSEQ multiplex PCR; TCRdb holds only in-frame clones, not every one. This repertoire shows more than 110,000 clones, around 85% found once; its top ten account for around 8.6%. This sample comprised peripheral blood, obtained on day 0 of AZD1222 vaccination. The receptors shown here come from an adult in good health.

The chain couples TRBV6-5 to TRBJ1-6, with 7 bases lining up with TRBD1. Germline CDR1 reads MNHEY; CDR2 reads SVGAGI. Trimming at V came to 4 bases and at J to 10 bases, leaving 10 bases not matched to a gene. The CDR3 loop spans 15 amino acids. The DNA for the CDR3 is TGTGCCAGCAGTTCCATAGACAGGGTCGGATCACCCCTCCACTTT. Protein: CASSSIDRVGSPLHF.

The V and J genes are TRBV14 and TRBJ2-7; 7 bases are a match to TRBD2. J was trimmed by 7 bases and V by 1 base; bases with no gene match: 7. In germline, CDR1 is SGHDN, CDR2 FVKESK. The CDR3 contains 14 residues. The CDR3 DNA is TGTGCCAGCAGCCAAGGCCCCAGCGGGGATGAGCAGTACTTC. Its translation: CASSQGPSGDEQYF.

This chain uses TRBV28 with TRBJ1-5; 7 bases line up with TRBD1. V lost 4 bases, J lost 7 bases, and 7 bases stayed unmatched. CDR3 length equals 14 residues. The V gene's germline CDR1 is MDHEN and CDR2 SYDVKM. The CDR3 DNA reads as TGTGCCAGCAGTTACCAGGGGGTAGGACAGCCCCAGCATTTT. It codes for CASSYQGVGQPQHF.

The chain carries TRBV4-2 and TRBJ2-7; 11 bases are shared with TRBD2. The CDR3 extends over 18 amino acids. Trimming at V came to 0 bases and at J to 4 bases, leaving 11 bases not matched to a gene. In germline, CDR1 is LGHNA, CDR2 YNFKEQ. The CDR3: CASSQDWATSGILYEQYF. The CDR3 DNA sequence: TGTGCCAGCAGCCAAGATTGGGCGACTAGCGGGATCTTATACGAGCAGTACTTC.

This chain connects TRBV2 to TRBJ1-5; 10 bases are a match to TRBD1. The CDR3 contains 14 residues. V shed 4 bases, J shed 6 bases, and the junction held 3 bases outside the gene matches. Germline values: CDR1 SNHLY, CDR2 FYNNEI. CDR3 loop: CASSGWTGGQPQHF. The CDR3 bases are TGTGCCAGCAGTGGGTGGACAGGGGGTCAGCCCCAGCATTTT.

In nucleotides, the CDR3 is TGTGCCAGCAGTTACCCAACTTCGCGGGAGGGCCACGAGCAGTACTTC. Translating it yields CASSYPTSREGHEQYF. V usage is TRBV6-6 and J usage is TRBJ2-7; the match to TRBD2 covers 9 bases. The V segment lost 2 bases and the J segment 5 bases; nucleotides outside the gene matches: 10. In germline, CDR1 is MNHNY, CDR2 SVGAGI (reference sequence). The CDR3 loop spans 16 amino acids.

V usage is TRBV6-1 and J usage is TRBJ1-6; D remains ambiguous. Germline V gene data show CDR1 as MNHNS and CDR2 as SASEGT. The V end lost 4 bases, the J end lost 9 bases, and 19 bases lay between the germline ends. CDR3 length equals 16 residues. CDR3 protein: CASSASPGLMGSPLHF. In DNA form, the CDR3 reads TGTGCCAGCAGTGCAAGTCCGGGCCTCATGGGTTCACCCCTCCACTTT.

The chain combines TRBV15 with TRBJ1-2; D is unclear. This CDR3 spans 14 amino acids. Germline V gives CDR1 LNHNV, CDR2 YYDKDF (reference sequence). Trimming left V 0 bases short and J 4 bases short, with 9 bases between. The CDR3 reads CATSRDRSSYGYTF. CDR3 sequence (DNA): TGTGCCACCAGCAGAGATAGGAGCTCCTATGGCTACACCTTC. The whole variable domain, remainder taken from reference TRBV15 and TRBJ1-2, is DAMVIQNPRYQVTQFGKPVTLSCSQTLNHNVMYWYQQKSSQAPKLLFHYYDKDFNNEADTPDNFQSRRPNTSFCFLDIRSPGLGDTAMYLCATSRDRSSYGYTFGSGTRLTVV.